The 15 T cell receptor beta chains below were found in one sample sequenced in a study of blood T cell repertoires in COVID-19. Generated by immunoSEQ multiplex PCR, the TCRdb table keeps only in-frame clones and is missing some. The data show nearly 15,000 clones, around 77% seen once. Sequencing input: peripheral blood. Receptors originate from a human donor in a cohort sampled during active COVID-19.

The V gene is TRBV5-4, the J gene TRBJ1-2; D gene uncertain. Germline loops: CDR1 SGHNT, CDR2 YYREEE (reference sequence). This CDR3 contains 16 residues. V was cut by 0 bases and J by 0 bases, with 12 bases left in between. CDR3 nucleotide sequence: TGTGCCAGCAGCTTGGAGGAGAGCAGAGCTAACTATGGCTACACCTTC. Its protein is CASSLEESRANYGYTF.

The chain has TRBV7-9 and TRBJ2-1; tentative D call: TRBD2 (6 bases). This CDR3 is built from 15 residues. Per the germline V gene, CDR1 is SEHNR and CDR2 is FQNEAQ (reference sequence). Trimming took 5 bases from V and 8 from J, leaving 19 bases between them. CDR3 loop: CASSQTRIFGDEQFF. DNA for the CDR3: TGTGCCAGCAGCCAGACTAGGATCTTCGGAGATGAGCAGTTCTTC.

A few counts support this clone. CDR3 residues: CASSFPDGAPGLSYEQYF. CDR3 nucleotides: TGTGCCAGCAGCTTCCCCGACGGCGCCCCGGGACTGTCCTACGAGCAGTACTTC. The chain has TRBV11-3 and TRBJ2-7; D is perhaps TRBD2 (6 bases). The CDR3 spans 18 residues. The V end lost 3 bases, the J end lost 1 base, and 22 bases lay between the germline ends. CDR1 is SGHNT, CDR2 YENEEA, per germline.

This clone was counted only a few times. The chain employs TRBV3-1 (or the pseudogene TRBV3-2) and TRBJ2-7; unclear D gene. This CDR3 has 14 residues. From germline, CDR1 is LGHDT and CDR2 YNNKEL (reference sequence). Trimming removed 4 bases from V and 7 bases from J, with 17 bases in between. The DNA for the CDR3 is TGTGCCAGCAGCCCCTCCGTAACGACCGGGGAGCAGTACTTC. Amino acid sequence: CASSPSVTTGEQYF.

The V call is TRBV20-1, the J call TRBJ2-1, with a tentative D call TRBD1 (5 bases). This CDR3 spans 15 amino acids. Germline V gene data show CDR1 as DFQATT and CDR2 as SNEGSKA (reference sequence). V shed 3 bases and J shed 5 bases, with 17 bases lying between them. The CDR3 reads CSASRTGATNNEQFF. CDR3 sequence (DNA): TGCAGTGCTAGTCGTACAGGAGCGACCAACAATGAGCAGTTCTTC.

The gene calls are TRBV5-4 and TRBJ2-6; perhaps TRBD1 as D (7 bases). The CDR3 covers 17 residues. Germline loops: CDR1 SGHNT, CDR2 YYREEE (reference sequence). Between the trimmed V and J ends, which lost 0 bases and 0 bases, there was a span of 10 bases. For the CDR3, the DNA is TGTGCCAGCAGCTTGGGCAGGGGGGCCTCTGGGGCCAACGTCCTGACTTTC. This sequence encodes CASSLGRGASGANVLTF.

Judged by abundance, this clone is medium-sized. Other DNA sequences from this sample encode an identical CDR3 as well. V is TRBV27 and J is TRBJ2-7; D gene ambiguous. The CDR3 extends over 11 amino acids. CDR1 and CDR2 from the germline V gene are MNHEY and SMNVEV (reference sequence). Deletions cut 4 bases from V and 3 bases from J, with 4 bases between. In nucleotides, the CDR3 is TGTGCCAGCAGTTCTCTCTACGAGCAGTACTTC. It codes for CASSSLYEQYF.

The genes are TRBV11-1 and TRBJ1-1; 9 nucleotides agree with TRBD1. CDR3 length: 14 amino acids. Germline lookup yields CDR1 SGHAT and CDR2 FQDESV (reference sequence). Unmatched junction bases numbered 2, after V lost 2 bases and J lost 4 bases. The CDR3 coding sequence is TGTGCCAGCAGCTTAAGACAGGGGGGCACTGAAGCTTTCTTT. The encoded protein is CASSLRQGGTEAFF.

The V gene is TRBV19, the J gene TRBJ2-7, with TRBD1 matching 8 bases. CDR1 is LNHDA, CDR2 SQIVND, per germline (reference sequence). CDR3 size: 14 residues. Trimming took 5 bases from V and 6 from J; bases not matched to a gene: 9. CDR3 nucleotides: TGTGCCAGTAGTGGCGCAGGGGGCGGAAGCGAGCAGTACTTC. Protein product: CASSGAGGGSEQYF.

J is TRBJ2-7 and V is TRBV5-4, with D possibly TRBD1 on 5 matching bases. The CDR3 is 14 residues long. In germline, CDR1 is SGHNT, CDR2 YYREEE (reference sequence). V was pared by 1 base and J by 9 bases, with 17 bases between. The CDR3 is CASSLIQESARQYF. The CDR3 nucleotides read TGTGCCAGCAGCTTGATACAGGAGTCCGCCAGGCAGTACTTC.

This chain links TRBV7-2 with TRBJ2-5; 7 bases are shared with TRBD2. The CDR3 is made up of 13 amino acids. V lost 5 bases and J lost 5; bases outside the gene matches: 5. The germline V gene encodes CDR1 SGHTA and CDR2 FQGNSA. CDR3 region: CASSRKGGETQYF. Here the CDR3 DNA reads TGTGCCAGCAGCCGTAAGGGAGGGGAGACCCAGTACTTC. Full variable domain (rest looked up from reference TRBV7-2 and TRBJ2-5): GAGVSQSPSNKVTEKGKDVELRCDPISGHTALYWYRQSLGQGLEFLIYFQGNSAPDKSGLPSDRFSAERTGGSVSTLTIQRTQQEDSAVYLCASSRKGGETQYFGPGTRLLVL.

The gene calls are TRBV24-1 and TRBJ2-5; 7 nucleotides line up with TRBD1. Trimming at V came to 4 bases and at J to 5 bases, leaving 12 bases not matched to a gene. CDR3 length: 16 amino acids. CDR1 is KGHDR, CDR2 SFDVKD, per germline. The CDR3 here is CATSETRQGLVETQYF. In DNA, the CDR3 is TGTGCCACCAGTGAAACCCGACAGGGCCTTGTGGAGACCCAGTACTTC.

The V gene is TRBV28, the J gene TRBJ2-7; 7 bases map to TRBD2. The germline CDR1 and CDR2 sequences are MDHEN and SYDVKM. The V gene end was trimmed by 3 bases and the J gene end by 3 bases; junction bases not matched to a gene: 8. This CDR3 spans 15 amino acids. CDR3 loop: CASSFWGSGDYEQYF. The CDR3 region has the DNA TGTGCCAGCAGTTTCTGGGGGAGCGGGGACTACGAGCAGTACTTC.

CDR3 amino acids: CASSYAPGQNNGYTF. The DNA for the CDR3 is TGTGCCAGCAGTTACGCACCGGGACAGAACAATGGCTACACCTTC. The chain combines TRBV6-5 with TRBJ1-2; 7 bases are a match to TRBD1. From germline, CDR1 is MNHEY and CDR2 SVGAGI. CDR3 length: 15 residues. Trimming took 2 bases from V and 6 from J; bases not matched to a gene: 9.

The chain employs TRBV9 and TRBJ1-2, with D perhaps matching TRBD1 (6 bases). This CDR3 spans 13 amino acids. Germline CDR1 and CDR2: SGDLS and YYNGEE. Trimming took off 0 bases at V and 7 bases at J, with 10 bases between the two ends. The CDR3 sequence: CASSVEGGTGYTF. For the CDR3, the DNA is TGTGCCAGCAGCGTAGAGGGGGGGACTGGCTACACCTTC.